The text below deals with one T cell receptor (beta chain). The antigen is unknown. The study team obtained lesional scalp punch biopsies and peripheral blood from alopecia areata patients. The sample originates from a study of CD8+ T cells in alopecia areata. Study details: Twice daily, treated patients received 5 to 10 mg of oral tofacitinib. General observations from the study: Researchers report lesional scalp, most notably alopecia totalis/universalis, outstripped normal scalp in clonality. Although TCR sharing was seen in mice, sharing across patients was less clear, possibly for HLA-related reasons.

Extraction of RNA preceded its reverse transcription into cDNA, which served as the sequencing template. Sequencing used immunoSEQ multiplex PCR; TCRdb keeps in-frame clones, though not all of them. Among some 130,000 clones listed, approximately 48% were seen once. This CDR3 is built from 14 residues. Germline assignment: CDR1 SQVTM and CDR2 ANQGSEA. Trimming left V 7 bases short and J 0 bases short, with 15 bases between. This sequence was found in a human donor with alopecia areata. Here the sequenced sample was CD8+ T cells sorted from blood, taken at week 0. The rearrangement joins TRBV29-1 to TRBJ1-1, with a tentative D call TRBD1 (5 bases). The CDR3 DNA follows: TGCAGCGCCGGTGGTGGGGCGATGAACACTGAAGCTTTCTTT. This gives the protein CSAGGGAMNTEAFF.